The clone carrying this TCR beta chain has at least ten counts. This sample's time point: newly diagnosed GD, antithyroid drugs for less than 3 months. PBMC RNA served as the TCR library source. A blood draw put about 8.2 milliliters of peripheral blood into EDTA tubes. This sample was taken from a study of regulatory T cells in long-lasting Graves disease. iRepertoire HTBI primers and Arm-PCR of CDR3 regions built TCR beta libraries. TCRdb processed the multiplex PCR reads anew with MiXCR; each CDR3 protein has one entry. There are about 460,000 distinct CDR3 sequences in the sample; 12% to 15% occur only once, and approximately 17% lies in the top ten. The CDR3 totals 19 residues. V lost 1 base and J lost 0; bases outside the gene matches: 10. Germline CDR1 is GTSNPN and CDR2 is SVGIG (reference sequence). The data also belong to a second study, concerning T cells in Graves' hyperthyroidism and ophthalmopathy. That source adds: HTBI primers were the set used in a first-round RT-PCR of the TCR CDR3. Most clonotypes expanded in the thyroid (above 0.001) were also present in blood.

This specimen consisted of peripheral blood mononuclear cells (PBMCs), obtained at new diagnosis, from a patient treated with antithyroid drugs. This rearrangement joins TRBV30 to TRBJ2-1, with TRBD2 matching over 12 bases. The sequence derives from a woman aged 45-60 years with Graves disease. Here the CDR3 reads CAWSGGRLAGGSSYNEQFF. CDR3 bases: TGTGCCTGGAGTGGGGGTCGCCTAGCGGGAGGGAGCTCCTACAATGAGCAGTTCTTC.